These T cell receptor beta chains were read from a single sample in a study of human T cells and chemical hapten exposure. Via MiXCR, TCRdb re-called the RACE reads, giving one row per CDR3 protein. The data contain 80,000 to 95,000 distinct CDR3 sequences, roughly 10% of them seen just once; the ten biggest clones take up around 4.4%. This material consisted of whole blood, taken in connection with sensitization to the hapten diphenylcyclopropenone (DPC). These receptors came from a woman in her forties or fifties with alopecia areata. Some clones in this sample may be carry-over from other donors' samples. Each CDR3 is given with its conserved first and last residue. A D gene is named only where the DNA matches it firmly. Where a row states a size, it is once, few, many or the class of an expanded clone; other rows omit it.

D gene	V gene	clone size	CDR3 length	J gene	CDR3 DNA	CDR3 protein
TRBD1	TRBV6-2/TRBV6-3	NA	14	TRBJ1-5	TGTGCCAGCAGCCCTATACAGGGGAATCAGCCCCAGCATTTT	CASSPIQGNQPQHF
TRBD1	TRBV20-1	few	14	TRBJ2-1	TGCAGTGCTAGTTCTCGGCAGGGGGCCAATGAGCAGTTCTTC	CSASSRQGANEQFF
TRBD1	TRBV5-5	few	17	TRBJ1-4	TGTGCCAGCAGCGCCGGGACAGGGGTCAGGTCTAATGAAAAACTGTTTTTT	CASSAGTGVRSNEKLFF
NA	TRBV27	few	16	TRBJ1-1	TGTGCCAGCACCCCCCGCGGGAAAGGGGAGAACACTGAAGCTTTCTTT	CASTPRGKGENTEAFF
NA	TRBV12-3/TRBV12-4	NA	12	TRBJ1-1	TGTGCCAGCAGTTTTGGATACACTGAAGCTTTCTTT	CASSFGYTEAFF
NA	TRBV14	many	17	TRBJ2-6	TGTGCCAGCAGCCCATGGGACGGCCGCTCTGGGGCCAACGTCCTGACTTTC	CASSPWDGRSGANVLTF
NA	TRBV9	few	15	TRBJ2-5	TGTGCCAGCAGCGTAGATGGGCTACCCCAAGAGACCCAGTACTTC	CASSVDGLPQETQYF
NA	TRBV2	many	13	TRBJ1-1	TGTGCCAGCAGTTACGAGGGGAACACTGAAGCTTTCTTT	CASSYEGNTEAFF
NA	TRBV7-8	many	14	TRBJ1-4	TGTGCCAGCAGCTCCAGGGGCTCTGAAGAAAAACTGTTTTTT	CASSSRGSEEKLFF
NA	TRBV4-3	many	18	TRBJ2-3	TGCGCCAGCAGCCAAGATGTCCTAGAAGGAATGGGAACAGATACGCAGTATTTT	CASSQDVLEGMGTDTQYF
NA	TRBV7-2	many	13	TRBJ1-1	TGTGCCAGCAGCACCAGGTACACGACTGAAGCTTTCTTT	CASSTRYTTEAFF